A selection of T cell receptor beta chains follows, all from one sample in a study of blood T cell repertoires in COVID-19. The assay was immunoSEQ multiplex PCR, and TCRdb's table has in-frame clones only and misses some. This table holds under 450,000 clones, about 89% found once. Sequencing used PBMCs or T cells enriched from blood (not recorded which). The source of these receptors is a woman aged 40 to 55 who had been exposed to COVID-19. CDR3s leave out the opening cysteine and the closing phenylalanine or tryptophan. The order of the fields is J gene, V gene, CDR3 protein.

>TRBJ2-3|TRBV12-5
ASGLGQLDTDTQY
>TRBJ2-1|TRBV27
ASSLWTSGSIYNEQF
>TRBJ2-7|TRBV29-1
SVPGQAAHEQY
>TRBJ2-1|TRBV5-1
ASSYSSGLVNEQF
>TRBJ2-7|TRBV27
ASSLGSRGTLPPYEQY
>TRBJ1-1|TRBV5-3
ARSHSEATEAF
>TRBJ2-7|TRBV11-3
ASSLGLAYEQY
>TRBJ1-1|TRBV18
ASSPSRSTEAF
>TRBJ1-3|TRBV6-1
ASSERSTAVSGNTIY
>TRBJ1-4|TRBV2
ASNKMREEKLF
>TRBJ1-3|TRBV6-5
ASTTGGLSGNTIY
>TRBJ2-1|TRBV3-1/TRBV3-2
ASSSGTSGISSYNEQF
>TRBJ2-1|TRBV10-2
ASSENFSGGAKDEQF
>TRBJ2-1|TRBV19
ASSIPGLAGGEEQF
>TRBJ1-1|TRBV2
ASSEFRSPNTEAF
>TRBJ2-2|TRBV19
ASTPTLANTGELF
>TRBJ2-5|TRBV7-8
ASSLPATGDETQY
>TRBJ1-2|TRBV30
AWSVLQGHYGYT
>TRBJ1-4|TRBV5-4
ASSSPGQGQKLF
>TRBJ2-1|TRBV30
AWSAGMGQGGYNEQF
>TRBJ2-1|TRBV21-1
AGGLGPIEQF
>TRBJ2-1|TRBV7-9
ASTPTKGTSGLSSYNEQF
>TRBJ2-1|TRBV19
ASSISGSSYNEQF
>TRBJ2-3|TRBV30
AWSVRPRTQY
>TRBJ2-1|TRBV2
ASRRAGRYEQF
>TRBJ1-1|TRBV12-3/TRBV12-4
ASSYRATAGAF
>TRBJ2-4|TRBV2
ASSVAGNIQY
>TRBJ1-1|TRBV7-9
ASSSTPSGGAF
>TRBJ1-5|TRBV4-1
ASSPGQGNQPQH
>TRBJ2-7|TRBV6-2/TRBV6-3
ASSYFPGQVSYEQY
>TRBJ1-3|TRBV29-1
SVEGQGLSGNTIY
>TRBJ2-7|TRBV5-1
ASSRDRGTSSYEQY
>TRBJ1-5|TRBV12-5
ASGLVKGGGDSNQPQH
>TRBJ1-5|TRBV19
ASSPRTRGKQPQH
>TRBJ1-6|TRBV27
ASSSSGADSPLH